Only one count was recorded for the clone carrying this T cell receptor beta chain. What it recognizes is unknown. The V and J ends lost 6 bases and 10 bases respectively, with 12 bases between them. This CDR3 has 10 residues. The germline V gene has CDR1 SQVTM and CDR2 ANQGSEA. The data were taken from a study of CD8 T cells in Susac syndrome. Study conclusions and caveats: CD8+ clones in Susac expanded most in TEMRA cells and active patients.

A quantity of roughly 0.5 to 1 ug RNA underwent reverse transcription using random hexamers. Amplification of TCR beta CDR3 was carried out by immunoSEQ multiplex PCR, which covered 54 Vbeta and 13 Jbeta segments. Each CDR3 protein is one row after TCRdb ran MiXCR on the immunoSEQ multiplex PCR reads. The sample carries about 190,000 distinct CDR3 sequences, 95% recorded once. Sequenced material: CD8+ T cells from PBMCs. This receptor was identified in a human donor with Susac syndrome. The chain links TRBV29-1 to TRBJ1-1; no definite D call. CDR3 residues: CSVGGVGAFF. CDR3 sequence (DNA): TGCAGCGTGGGAGGAGTGGGAGCTTTCTTT.